These 22 T cell receptor beta chains share one sample of origin, sequenced in a study of chemoradiotherapy in HPV16-positive cancers. TCRdb's copy holds only in-frame clones and misses some; the assay was immunoSEQ multiplex PCR. The table shows several thousand clones, with approximately 90% occurring only once. The sequencing used tumor tissue, collected from a patient who underwent chemoradiotherapy. These receptor sequences come from a human donor with HPV-associated anogenital cancer.

V is TRBV7-9 and J is TRBJ2-7; D might be TRBD1 (5 bases). The germline V gene encodes CDR1 SEHNR and CDR2 FQNEAQ (reference sequence). CDR3 length equals 14 residues. Trimming stripped 0 bases from V and 5 bases from J, with 11 bases between. The DNA for the CDR3 is TGTGCCAGCAGCTTAGCAGGGGTAGGGCACGAGCAGTACTTC. Amino acids: CASSLAGVGHEQYF.

CDR3: CASSQDRASWQYF. The DNA of the CDR3 is TGCGCCAGCAGCCAAGATAGGGCCTCCTGGCAGTACTTC. The gene calls are TRBV4-1 and TRBJ2-7; no firm D call. Germline V lookup: CDR1 MGHRA, CDR2 YSYEKL. The ends were cut back, 0 bases at V and 9 bases at J, with 12 bases in the middle. The CDR3 is made up of 13 amino acids.

This chain links TRBV10-1 with TRBJ1-5; D is perhaps TRBD1 (5 bases). CDR3 length: 14 residues. Trimming took 2 bases from V and 2 from J, leaving 7 bases between them. The germline gives CDR1 WNHNN, CDR2 SYGVQD (reference sequence). CDR3 sequence (DNA): TGCGCCAGCAGTGAGGGGGCCGGCAATCAGCCCCAGCATTTT. It encodes CASSEGAGNQPQHF.

This clone was picked up a small number of times. This chain links TRBV9 with TRBJ2-2, with a tentative D call TRBD1 (5 bases). Germline CDR1 is SGDLS and CDR2 is YYNGEE. The length of the CDR3 is 16 residues. V was trimmed by 2 bases and J by 0 bases, leaving 11 bases between them. The CDR3 spells CASSVLDSANTGELFF. The CDR3 coding sequence is TGTGCCAGCAGCGTCCTAGACAGCGCGAACACCGGGGAGCTGTTTTTT.

The rearrangement links TRBV30 to TRBJ1-6, with D tentatively TRBD1 (6 bases). CDR1 and CDR2 from the germline V gene are GTSNPN and SVGIG (reference sequence). Trimming left V 4 bases short and J 10 bases short, with 11 bases between. The CDR3 runs to 12 residues. The DNA of the CDR3 is TGTGCCTGGACCCTGGACAGATCACCCCTCCACTTT. Its protein product is CAWTLDRSPLHF.

This clone has more than one count but fewer than ten. The rearrangement uses TRBV6-5 and TRBJ1-2; 8 nucleotides line up with TRBD1. From germline, CDR1 is MNHEY and CDR2 SVGAGI. J lost 4 bases, V lost 6 bases, and 10 bases had no gene match. The CDR3 runs to 15 residues. The CDR3 DNA sequence: TGTGCCAGCAGCCCAAACGACAGGGGTGGCTATGGCTACACCTTC. Its translation: CASSPNDRGGYGYTF.

J is TRBJ2-1 and V is TRBV5-4; no definite D call. From germline, CDR1 is SGHNT and CDR2 YYREEE (reference sequence). The CDR3 loop spans 16 amino acids. V gave up 2 bases and J gave up 0 bases, with 12 bases separating them. CDR3 in amino acids: CASSLGPALSYNEQFF. CDR3 sequence (DNA): TGTGCCAGCAGCTTAGGCCCTGCCCTCTCCTACAATGAGCAGTTCTTC.

The chain links TRBV5-5 to TRBJ1-4, with 7 bases aligning to TRBD1. The CDR3 loop spans 18 amino acids. Germline assignment: CDR1 SGHKS and CDR2 YYEKEE (reference sequence). With V trimmed by 1 base and J by 3 bases, 12 bases remained unmatched. CDR3 nucleotide sequence: TGTGCCAGCAGCTTGTTTTCCGTCCAGGGGGGGGCTAATGAAAAACTGTTTTTT. This encodes CASSLFSVQGGANEKLFF.

The table lists this clone with a count of one. Here the CDR3 reads CASNKGCTGGNHNQPQHF. In DNA, the CDR3 is TGTGCCAGCAACAAAGGTTGCACGGGGGGCAATCACAATCAGCCCCAGCATTTT. The chain has TRBV21-1 and TRBJ1-5. TRBV21-1 corresponds to a pseudogene. This CDR3 spans 18 amino acids.

This rearrangement joins TRBV7-2 to TRBJ1-1; D is perhaps TRBD1 (5 bases). The germline CDR1 and CDR2 sequences are SGHTA and FQGNSA. V was shortened by 2 bases and J by 4 bases, with 8 bases between the two germline ends. The CDR3 loop spans 13 amino acids. The CDR3 sequence: CASSLRGGTEAFF. The CDR3 nucleotides are TGTGCCAGCAGCTTAAGGGGAGGCACTGAAGCTTTCTTT.

The V call is TRBV5-4, the J call TRBJ1-2; D not resolved. The CDR3 loop spans 19 amino acids. V was trimmed by 0 bases and J by 3 bases, leaving 24 bases between them. The V gene's germline CDR1 is SGHNT and CDR2 YYREEE (reference sequence). The CDR3 spells CASSLVGNLGPASHYGYTF. CDR3 bases: TGTGCCAGCAGCTTGGTCGGTAACCTCGGGCCCGCCAGCCACTATGGCTACACCTTC.

The chain couples TRBV7-2 to TRBJ2-1, with 9 bases that match TRBD2. This CDR3 has 15 residues. Germline CDR1 SGHTA, CDR2 FQGNSA. V was clipped by 5 bases and J by 4 bases; unmatched bases: 6. CDR3 in amino acids: CASSLSGGPYNEQFF. The DNA for the CDR3 is TGTGCCAGCAGCCTTAGCGGGGGACCTTACAATGAGCAGTTCTTC.

This clone was counted once. This chain connects TRBV21-1 to TRBJ1-1. TRBV21-1 corresponds to a pseudogene. The CDR3 length is 18 residues. The chain's CDR3 is CASSKWPGEPKMNTEAFF. The CDR3, as DNA: TGTGCCAGCAGCAAATGGCCAGGAGAGCCCAAGATGAACACTGAAGCTTTCTTT.

This clone was recorded only once. The V gene is TRBV6-4, the J gene TRBJ2-3, with TRBD2 identical over 8 bases. The CDR3 is 15 amino acids. After removal of 5 bases from V and 2 bases from J, the junction contained 6 bases not matched to a gene. CDR1 is MRHNA, CDR2 SNTAGT, per germline. The CDR3 loop is CASSLTGGYTDTQYF. In DNA, the CDR3 is TGTGCCAGCAGTTTAACGGGGGGGTACACAGATACGCAGTATTTT.

This chain uses TRBV5-1 with TRBJ1-3; D unresolved. CDR3 size: 15 residues. CDR1 SGHRS and CDR2 YFSETQ come from the germline V gene. The V gene lost 0 bases and the J gene lost 0 bases, with 7 bases spanning the gap. CDR3 coding DNA: TGCGCCAGCAGCTTGGCCGGCAGCTCTGGAAACACCATATATTTT. This gives the protein CASSLAGSSGNTIYF.

CDR3: CASSQRTKETQYF. In nucleotides, the CDR3 is TGTGCCAGCAGCCAGCGGACGAAAGAGACCCAGTACTTC. The chain has TRBV5-4 and TRBJ2-5; D possibly corresponds to TRBD2 (5 bases). The V and J ends lost 4 bases and 3 bases respectively, with 10 bases between them. CDR1 and CDR2 (germline): SGHNT, YYREEE (reference sequence). This CDR3 has 13 residues.

V gene TRBV6-5 combines with J gene TRBJ2-7; tentatively, D is TRBD1 (5 bases). V was cut by 0 bases and J by 2 bases, with 14 bases left in between. The CDR3 extends over 16 amino acids. CDR1 is MNHEY and CDR2 is SVGAGI in the germline V gene. CDR3 amino acids: CASSYSSRTPTYEQYF. The DNA of the CDR3 is TGTGCCAGCAGTTACTCGAGTAGGACACCGACCTACGAGCAGTACTTC.

This clone has a single count. CDR3 in DNA: TGTGCCTGCAGCTGGAGGGAAGGGCCCTATGGCTACACCTTC. Translating it yields CACSWREGPYGYTF. The chain carries TRBV30 and TRBJ1-2; D unresolved. With 6 bases removed from V and 4 bases from J, the gap between germline ends came to 18 bases. The CDR3 loop spans 14 amino acids. Germline CDR1 is GTSNPN and CDR2 is SVGIG (reference sequence).

The chain carries TRBV7-9 and TRBJ1-6; D is unresolved. The length of the CDR3 is 14 residues. Germline CDR1 SEHNR, CDR2 FQNEAQ (reference sequence). Trimming removed 2 bases from V and 9 bases from J, with 11 bases in between. CDR3 nucleotides: TGTGCCAGCAGCTTAATCAGTATGGGTTCACCCCTCCACTTT. This gives the protein CASSLISMGSPLHF. Variable domain in full (rest from reference TRBV7-9 and TRBJ1-6): DTGVSQNPRHKITKRGQNVTFRCDPISEHNRLYWYRQTLGQGPEFLTYFQNEAQLEKSRLLSDRFSAERPKGSFSTLEIQRTEQGDSAMYLCASSLISMGSPLHFGNGTRLTVT.

The chain is built from TRBV28 and TRBJ1-4, with TRBD1 as a possible D gene (6 bases). With 10 bases removed from V and 4 bases from J, the gap between germline ends came to 16 bases. CDR1 MDHEN and CDR2 SYDVKM come from the germline V gene. The CDR3 loop spans 14 amino acids. Written as DNA, the CDR3 is TGTGCCATCACCCCGACAGGCTATAATGAAAAACTGTTTTTT. Amino acids: CAITPTGYNEKLFF.

This clone was observed a few times. This chain uses TRBV2 with TRBJ2-7, with 7 bases lining up with TRBD2. Germline assignment: CDR1 SNHLY and CDR2 FYNNEI. The CDR3 has 15 amino acids. V gave up 8 bases and J gave up 1 base; unmatched junction bases: 11. CDR3 sequence (DNA): TGTGCCAGCGCCCCCTTAAGGGGAGGGTCCTACGAGCAGTACTTC. Translation: CASAPLRGGSYEQYF.

The V and J genes are TRBV9 and TRBJ1-1; a possible D gene is TRBD1 (5 bases). V was pared by 3 bases and J by 6 bases, with 12 bases between. Germline V lookup: CDR1 SGDLS, CDR2 YYNGEE. The CDR3 has 13 residues. CDR3 amino acids: CASSADSNSEAFF. CDR3 in DNA: TGTGCCAGCAGCGCCGACAGCAATTCTGAAGCTTTCTTT.